This T cell receptor beta chain was documented in a study of blood T cells in healthy people across ages (dated by TCRdb to the mid-2010s). Study-wide context: In model experiments, template switching captured roughly one uniquely barcoded TCR beta cDNA molecule for every two T cells. To track age-related changes in TCR beta repertoire diversity, the study relied on deep sequencing normalized with unique cDNA molecular identifiers. Four age groups were formed from the donors: young (average about 15 years), middle-aged (approximately 40), aged (roughly 59) and long-lived (around 80). To avoid experimental bias, donors of different ages were spread randomly across the sequencing lanes. Two additional independent replicas of 1 million unique cDNA reads from the same blood draw were analyzed for two donors (one aged 18 to 30 and one aged 80 or older).

Study-level results and caveats: Estimates of total diversity based on one million sequenced T cells were regarded as lower bounds and as underestimates. Compared with the aged group, more naive CD4+ T cells, fewer expanded clones and increased TCR diversity were shown by the long-lived group, suggesting age selection. Because donor CMV infection status was unknown, age-related changes in expanded clonotypes were potentially confounded. Because profiling used bulk unsorted PBMCs, naive and antigen-experienced compartments could not be compared conclusively. As age increased, observed TCR beta diversity per million T cells dropped in a roughly linear way, and a significant reduction was already evident by age 40. The percentage of naive T cells measured by flow cytometry correlated strongly with observed TCR beta diversity.

With respect to this clonotype: No cognate antigen has been identified for it. Base qualities are missing; no much larger clone stands one base away.

The donors were some 39 Caucasian individuals from Russia, aged 6 to 90 years, who were systemically healthy. Each donor gave 9.5 to 10 milliliters of peripheral blood, drawn into EDTA-treated Vacutainer tubes. Ficoll-Paque density-gradient centrifugation was used to isolate PBMCs, with at least 7 million per sample. Trizol reagent was used to extract total RNA from PBMCs, with at least 6 micrograms per sample. Naive CD45RAhigh/CD27high T cell percentages were measured by flow cytometry on a PBMC aliquot from every donor. Counted from cysteine to phenylalanine, this CDR3 has 17 amino acids. Kept here is only the CDR3 DNA, which spans 51 bases and is read in frame from base 1. Per the germline V gene (reference sequence), MNHNY is the CDR1 and SVGAGI is the CDR2. From V the trimming removes 7 bases and from J it removes 2 bases, while the gene matches leave 12 bases of the junction unaccounted for.

Libraries came from 5' RACE. This sample was sequenced with an Illumina HiSeq 2500. A second PCR of about 7 to 12 cycles was run with a J-beta primer mix and a sample-barcoded 5' primer. A unique molecular identifier was introduced onto each TCR beta cDNA molecule by a template-switch 5' adaptor carrying 12 random nucleotides. At least 2.5 million CDR3-containing paired-end reads were obtained from each sample. The Mint cDNA synthesis kit, primed by a TRBC-specific oligonucleotide, was used to synthesize first-strand cDNA from all RNA. Following uracil-DNA glycosylase treatment, a first 18-cycle PCR with universal primers M1SS and BC2_uni_R was performed on all cDNA. The study's own analysis went as follows. Normalization of each sample was performed by random selection of 1 million high-quality reads, each carrying a distinct molecular identifier. Reads sharing molecular identifiers were discarded rather than binned into consensus sequences. MiTCR, with a Q25 quality threshold and the strictest error-elimination algorithm, was used for CDR3 identification, clonotype clustering and error correction. A nonparametric unseen species model with Euler transformation was used to estimate lower-bound total TCR beta diversity. TCRdb reanalyzed the raw reads on its own, using fastp at Q25 for trimming and MiXCR for clone calling, and kept in-frame beta chains. Each entry merges the rows of one CDR3 protein and shows their most common DNA and genes. V and J calls and clone size were set by TCRdb, not the authors. The sample table shows roughly 1,800,000 distinct CDR3 sequences, and approximately 50% are seen once. The ten top clones hold 2% to 2.5% of the sample.

Sequencing was carried out using blood. This sequence uses TRBV6-6 and TRBJ2-3, with TRBD2 identical over 10 junction bases. The source of this sequence is a woman between 40 and 50 years old in good health. The CDR3 reads CASKKRLAGDHTDTQYF. The sequenced DNA: TGTGCCAGCAAAAAGCGTCTAGCGGGGGACCACACAGATACGCAGTATTTT.